The subject of this entry is one T cell receptor beta chain. Original methodology: Nucleated cell counts were estimated from reference gene primer amplification. Sequenced by immunoSEQ multiplex PCR; TCRdb stores in-frame clones only, minus some. That table furnishes V, J and clone size, whereas the DNA furnished D and trimming. The sample lists roughly 410,000 clones, around 87% occurring once. The data stem from a study of blood T cell repertoires in COVID-19. Study summary: The United States, Italy and Spain provided the acute and convalescent COVID-19 samples. In each case, the material was cDNA or gDNA derived from T cells, B-cell-depleted T cells, or PBMCs.

Seattle researchers signed up patients amid active infection and tracked them longitudinally. There are 17 residues in the CDR3. V was pared by 0 bases and J by 10 bases, with 9 bases of the junction left unmatched. CDR1 SGHRS and CDR2 YFSETQ come from the germline V gene. Sequencing was performed on peripheral blood. The receptor was isolated from a woman aged 60-75 years with COVID-19, enrolled during active disease. The V gene is TRBV5-1, the J gene TRBJ2-3; 15 positions match TRBD2. In DNA form, the CDR3 reads TGCGCCAGCAGCTTGGAGCCCACTGGACTAGCGGGGGGGGCGCAGTATTTT. The encoded protein is CASSLEPTGLAGGAQYF.